Listed here is a single T cell receptor (beta chain). Its specificity is not known. The data were taken from a study of CD8+ T cells in alopecia areata. Study findings and constraints: Normal skin's resident alphabeta T cells are also sequenced in scalp samples.

This CDR3 comprises 12 residues. V shed 5 bases and J shed 1 base, with 5 bases lying between them. Per germline, CDR1 SEHNR and CDR2 FQNEAQ (reference sequence). Once RNA had been extracted, it was reverse transcribed into cDNA to act as the sequencing template. Method: immunoSEQ multiplex PCR; TCRdb's copy keeps in-frame clones and lacks some. Among about 130,000 clones, about 46% were seen once, and the ten largest hold about 19%. This rearrangement joins TRBV7-9 to TRBJ2-5; D gene uncertain. The sequencing used CD8+ T cells sorted from blood, collected at week 0. The receptor's source is a human donor with alopecia areata. CDR3 in amino acids: CASSGRQETQYF. The CDR3 nucleotides are TGTGCCAGCAGCGGGCGCCAAGAGACCCAGTACTTC.